This T cell receptor (beta chain) was documented in a study of beta chain features in type 1 diabetes. One heparinised draw of blood, averaging around 120 mL, came from each donor. Germline trimming cut 8 bases from V and 4 bases from J; bases unmatched to any gene: 4. This CDR3 comprises 12 residues. Germline values: CDR1 SQVTM, CDR2 ANQGSEA. Findings and limits, study-wide: Patients with Type 1 diabetes showed moderately but significantly shorter TCRB CDR3s in all four CD4+ subsets.

The entirety of the isolated RNA underwent reverse transcription, so expressed TCRB transcripts were sequenced. Repertoires were generated with immunoSEQ multiplex PCR, while TCRdb's copy carries only in-frame clones and drops some. The profile shows fewer than 500,000 clones, over 11% of them singletons. This clone has a handful of counts. Antigen: not known. Sequencing used naive CD4+ T cells from blood. This receptor was taken from a man aged 25-45 years in good health. The chain joins TRBV29-1 to TRBJ2-3, with TRBD1 identical over 9 bases. DNA for the CDR3: TGCAGCAAACAGGGGGCAGCAGATACGCAGTATTTT. Residues: CSKQGAADTQYF.